Each of the 24 T cell receptor beta chains below was sequenced from the same sample in a study of T cell repertoires in cytomegalovirus infection. No antigen is known for these receptors. TCRdb reprocessed the reads via MiXCR and lists one record per CDR3 protein. This table holds about 920,000 distinct CDR3 sequences, roughly 30% found once. The sample in question was cultured CD8+ T cells from PBMCs, obtained from culture after CMV antigen stimulation. Every receptor here comes from a human donor in good health (CMV status not recorded). Some clones in this sample may be carry-over from other donors' samples.

This clonotype was observed a few times. J is TRBJ1-5 and V is TRBV19; D remains ambiguous. Germline V CDR1 and CDR2: LNHDA, SQIVND (reference sequence). There are 12 residues in the CDR3. V was trimmed by 7 bases and J by 11 bases, leaving 15 bases between them. The CDR3 DNA follows: TGTGCCAGTACTGCTACGGATGACGCCCAGCATTTT. The encoded protein is CASTATDDAQHF.

This clonotype has more than one count but fewer than ten. This chain links TRBV10-3 with TRBJ2-5; 7 positions match TRBD1. V was clipped by 3 bases and J by 3 bases; unmatched bases: 10. Germline V gene data show CDR1 as ENHRY and CDR2 as SYGVKD. The CDR3 runs 16 residues. CDR3 sequence: CAISDPPTGKKETQYF. CDR3 sequence (DNA): TGTGCCATCAGTGACCCTCCGACAGGGAAGAAAGAGACCCAGTACTTC.

The chain joins TRBV6-2 or TRBV6-3 to TRBJ2-1, with 11 bases that match TRBD2. Germline loops: CDR1 MNHEY, CDR2 SVGEGT. V shed 10 bases, J shed 10 bases, and the junction held 12 bases outside the gene matches. The CDR3 contains 14 residues. In DNA form, the CDR3 reads TGTGCCACGTCAGCTAGCGGGGGGTTCGGGGAGCAGTTCTTC. Translation gives CATSASGGFGEQFF.

The V call is TRBV2, the J call TRBJ2-1; 11 positions match TRBD2. Germline trimming cut 6 bases from V and 8 bases from J; bases unmatched to any gene: 3. Germline loops: CDR1 SNHLY, CDR2 FYNNEI. This CDR3 spans 13 amino acids. CDR3 amino acids: CASSGLAGDEQFF. The CDR3 DNA reads as TGTGCCAGCAGCGGACTAGCGGGCGATGAGCAGTTCTTC.

The DNA for the CDR3 is TGCGCCAGCTGGGCGGCGTACAATCAGCCCCAGCATTTT. Amino acids: CASWAAYNQPQHF. The chain joins TRBV10-2 to TRBJ1-5; D remains unclear. The CDR3 spans 13 residues. The V gene's germline CDR1 is WSHSY and CDR2 SAAADI. With 8 bases removed from V and 3 bases from J, the gap between germline ends came to 11 bases.

The chain links TRBV9 to TRBJ2-7; TRBD2 matches 10 bases. CDR1 and CDR2 from the germline V gene are SGDLS and YYNGEE. V dropped 3 bases and J dropped 3; count of bases not matched to a gene: 12. This CDR3 region has 17 residues. This CDR3 is CASSEAPVAGGRYEQYF. As DNA, the CDR3 is TGTGCCAGCAGCGAGGCCCCAGTAGCGGGGGGCCGCTACGAGCAGTACTTC.

In this sample, this clonotype turned up a few times. The chain combines TRBV14 with TRBJ2-5, with D unresolved. The CDR3 has 15 amino acids. Germline V gene lookup returns CDR1 SGHDN and CDR2 FVKESK. With 3 bases removed from V and 5 bases from J, the gap between germline ends came to 16 bases. The CDR3 DNA reads TGTGCCAGCAGCCACGTTTCCAGTGGTGAGGAGACCCAGTACTTC. It encodes CASSHVSSGEETQYF.

This clonotype showed up many times. The rearrangement uses TRBV2 and TRBJ2-5; a weak D match, TRBD1 (6 bases). From germline, CDR1 is SNHLY and CDR2 FYNNEI. The CDR3 spans 14 residues. V was clipped by 1 base and J by 1 base, with 7 bases between them. The CDR3 here is CASSEDRVQETQYF. CDR3 nucleotides: TGTGCCAGCAGTGAAGACAGGGTCCAAGAGACCCAGTACTTC.

This clonotype was seen repeatedly, ten times or more. This chain links TRBV12-5 with TRBJ1-4; unclear D gene. Per germline, CDR1 LGHNT and CDR2 FRNRAP. Trimming stripped 6 bases from V and 4 bases from J, with 15 bases between. There are 15 residues in the CDR3. The CDR3 loop is CASGPPTASNEKLFF. CDR3 DNA: TGTGCTAGTGGCCCGCCCACAGCAAGTAATGAAAAACTGTTTTTT. Full variable domain (remainder filled in from reference TRBV12-5 and TRBJ1-4): DARVTQTPRHKVTEMGQEVTMRCQPILGHNTVFWYRQTMMQGLELLAYFRNRAPLDDSGMPKDRFSAEMPDATLATLKIQPSEPRDSAVYFCASGPPTASNEKLFFGSGTQLSVL.

There are a few counts of this clonotype. The genes are TRBV2 and TRBJ2-7, with 7 nucleotides matching TRBD2. V was pared by 3 bases and J by 7 bases, with 9 bases of the junction left unmatched. The CDR3 consists of 14 residues. In germline, CDR1 is SNHLY, CDR2 FYNNEI. CDR3 nucleotides: TGTGCCAGCAGTGAGGGGAGGGGAACTGGGGAGCAGTACTTC. Translating gives CASSEGRGTGEQYF.

The chain couples TRBV7-6 to TRBJ2-3, with D unresolved. Germline CDR1 reads SGHVS; CDR2 reads FNYEAQ. The CDR3 is 10 amino acids. The ends were cut back, 7 bases at V and 4 bases at J, with 3 bases in the middle. CDR3 bases: TGTGCCAGCATCGCAGATACGCAGTATTTT. Amino acids: CASIADTQYF.

As for this clonotype: The final CDR3 position lacks the conserved phenylalanine or tryptophan, pointing to a likely read error. The chain has TRBV11-2 and TRBJ2-3, with unresolved D. V lost 10 bases and J 4 bases, leaving 9 bases between the germline ends. CDR1 is SGHAT, CDR2 FQNNGV, per germline. The CDR3 loop spans 11 amino acids. The DNA of the CDR3 is TGTGCCAACAGTTTATCAGATACGCAGTATTTG. This gives the protein CANSLSDTQYL.

The chain has TRBV7-4 and TRBJ2-1; no reliable D call. Looked up from germline, CDR1 is SGHVT and CDR2 is SQSDAQ. V dropped 2 bases and J dropped 2 bases, with 13 bases sitting between them. There are 16 residues in the CDR3. CDR3 sequence (DNA): TGTGCCAGCAGCTTATTGTCTAAGGGTACCTACAATGAGCAGTTCTTC. It encodes CASSLLSKGTYNEQFF.

The rearrangement links TRBV7-6 to TRBJ2-1, with 7 bases aligning to TRBD2. Germline values: CDR1 SGHVS, CDR2 FNYEAQ. The CDR3 runs 16 residues. Unmatched junction bases numbered 7, after V lost 5 bases and J lost 0 bases. The CDR3 nucleotides read TGTGCCAGCAGCGGGGGGGAGGGGAGCTCCTACAATGAGCAGTTCTTC. Amino acid sequence: CASSGGEGSSYNEQFF.

The gene calls are TRBV7-2 and TRBJ2-7; D may be TRBD1 (5 bases). The ends were cut back, 5 bases at V and 7 bases at J, with 18 bases in the middle. CDR1 is SGHTA, CDR2 FQGNSA, per germline. The CDR3 runs to 14 residues. For the CDR3, the DNA is TGTGCCAGCAGCCGAGACAGAAGCCTAAGAGAGCAGTACTTC. Encoded protein: CASSRDRSLREQYF. Complete variable domain (other parts from reference TRBV7-2 and TRBJ2-7): GAGVSQSPSNKVTEKGKDVELRCDPISGHTALYWYRQSLGQGLEFLIYFQGNSAPDKSGLPSDRFSAERTGGSVSTLTIQRTQQEDSAVYLCASSRDRSLREQYFGPGTRLTVT.

The chain recombines TRBV6-4 with TRBJ2-1; 9 bases are shared with TRBD1. V lost 0 bases and J lost 6; bases outside the gene matches: 3. Looked up from germline, CDR1 is MRHNA and CDR2 is SNTAGT. This CDR3 comprises 15 residues. CDR3 region: CASSDSGTGTNEQFF. The CDR3 bases are TGTGCCAGCAGTGACTCTGGGACAGGGACCAATGAGCAGTTCTTC.

This sequence joins TRBV29-1 and TRBJ2-1; D is ambiguous. The CDR3 sequence is 12 residues long. V lost 2 bases and J 7 bases, leaving 9 bases between the germline ends. The germline CDR1 and CDR2 sequences are SQVTM and ANQGSEA. In nucleotides, the CDR3 is TGCAGCGTTGAAAAGGCCGGGAATGAGCAGTTCTTC. Its translation: CSVEKAGNEQFF.

The V and J genes are TRBV24-1 and TRBJ2-5, with D possibly TRBD2 on 5 matching bases. Germline lookup yields CDR1 KGHDR and CDR2 SFDVKD. The V end lost 3 bases, the J end lost 3 bases, and 10 bases lay between the germline ends. The CDR3 loop spans 14 amino acids. The DNA for the CDR3 is TGTGCCACCAGTGATCCCGGGGTGGAAGAGACCCAGTACTTC. Residues: CATSDPGVEETQYF.

This clonotype was observed a single time. One base away lies a much larger clone, so this may be a sequencing read error. In DNA form, the CDR3 reads TGTGTCAGCAGCTTCGCCAGGGTCTATGACAATGAGCAGTTCTTC. Its protein is CVSSFARVYDNEQFF. The genes are TRBV7-4 and TRBJ2-1; maybe TRBD1 (5 bases). Germline V gene lookup returns CDR1 SGHVT and CDR2 SQSDAQ. The CDR3 is 15 residues long.

This clonotype was detected a few times. The V and J genes are TRBV6-5 and TRBJ1-5, with D tentatively TRBD1 (6 bases). The V end lost 2 bases, the J end lost 7 bases, and 9 bases lay between the germline ends. Germline CDR1 MNHEY, CDR2 SVGAGI. This CDR3 spans 13 amino acids. CDR3 sequence reads: CASSYGGHQPQHF. In DNA form, the CDR3 reads TGTGCCAGCAGTTACGGGGGGCACCAGCCCCAGCATTTT.

This chain connects TRBV7-8 to TRBJ2-5, with 7 bases lining up with TRBD1. Germline V lookup: CDR1 SGHVS, CDR2 FQNEAQ. The CDR3 extends over 15 amino acids. The ends lost 5 bases at V and 7 bases at J; junction bases unmatched: 13. CDR3 in amino acids: CASSPRTGPRGTQYF. In DNA, the CDR3 is TGTGCCAGCAGCCCGAGGACAGGACCTAGGGGGACCCAGTACTTC.

The rearrangement links TRBV6-6 to TRBJ2-7; D is undetermined. V was pared by 0 bases and J by 3 bases, with 12 bases between. CDR1 is MNHNY and CDR2 is SVGAGI in the germline V gene (reference sequence). The CDR3 totals 15 residues. The CDR3 DNA reads TGTGCCAGCAGTTACTCCCGGGCCCCCGACTACGAGCAGTACGTC. Its translation: CASSYSRAPDYEQYV.

This clonotype showed up just a few times. The chain couples TRBV4-3 to TRBJ1-4; D perhaps matches TRBD1 (6 bases). V lost 1 base, J lost 8 bases, and 14 bases lay in between. CDR3 length: 15 amino acids. Germline V gene sequence: CDR1 LGHNA, CDR2 YSLEER. The CDR3 is CASSQGQGLREKLFF. The CDR3 bases are TGCGCCAGCAGCCAAGGTCAGGGGCTACGGGAAAAACTGTTTTTT.

This clonotype was counted a few times. This chain connects TRBV6-5 to TRBJ1-1; the D is unclear. Trimming removed 4 bases at V and 0 bases at J, with 9 bases between. The CDR3 runs 14 residues. CDR1 is MNHEY, CDR2 SVGAGI, per germline. DNA of the CDR3: TGTGCCAGCAGTTTTGGATTGATGAACACTGAAGCTTTCTTT. Translation gives CASSFGLMNTEAFF.